A selection of T cell receptor beta chains follows, all from one sample in a study of OX40 agonist ivuxolimab in advanced cancers. Repertoires were generated with immunoSEQ multiplex PCR, while TCRdb's copy carries only in-frame clones and drops some. The profile shows tens of thousands of clones, roughly 78% of them singletons. The sample consisted of CD4+ or CD8+ T cells sorted from blood, taken in a trial of the OX40 agonist ivuxolimab. These receptors were taken from an adult with an advanced solid tumor such as melanoma, head and neck, liver or kidney cancer. CDR3s include the opening cysteine and the closing phenylalanine or tryptophan. Each record gives: D gene, V gene, J gene, clone size, CDR3 protein, CDR3 DNA. A D gene is named only where the DNA matches it firmly. Clone size is shown for a subset of rows, as once, few, many or a class of expanded clone.

d_call: .; v_call: TRBV6-5; j_call: TRBJ1-1; clone_size: few; cdr3_aa: CASKRGSNTEAFF; cdr3_nt: TGTGCCAGCAAACGAGGGTCGAACACTGAAGCTTTCTTT
d_call: .; v_call: TRBV19; j_call: TRBJ1-4; clone_size: few; cdr3_aa: CASSLGQIWGEKLFF; cdr3_nt: TGTGCCAGTAGTTTAGGACAGATCTGGGGGGAAAAACTGTTTTTT
d_call: .; v_call: TRBV19; j_call: TRBJ2-7; clone_size: .; cdr3_aa: CASSISQAPYEQYF; cdr3_nt: TGTGCCAGTAGTATTTCACAGGCCCCCTACGAGCAGTACTTC
d_call: .; v_call: TRBV5-6; j_call: TRBJ1-2; clone_size: .; cdr3_aa: CASSIPDRTYGYTF; cdr3_nt: TGTGCCAGCAGCATCCCCGACAGGACTTATGGCTACACCTTC
d_call: .; v_call: TRBV5-1; j_call: TRBJ2-1; clone_size: .; cdr3_aa: CASSSLGYNEQFF; cdr3_nt: TGCGCCAGCAGCTCACTAGGGTACAATGAGCAGTTCTTC
d_call: .; v_call: TRBV7-8; j_call: TRBJ2-7; clone_size: once; cdr3_aa: CASSLGGAGSYEQYF; cdr3_nt: TGTGCCAGCAGCTTGGGGGGCGCCGGCTCCTACGAGCAGTACTTC
d_call: .; v_call: TRBV5-1; j_call: TRBJ2-7; clone_size: .; cdr3_aa: CASSLLEEQYF; cdr3_nt: TGCGCCAGCAGCTTGCTGGAAGAGCAGTACTTC
d_call: .; v_call: TRBV10-3; j_call: TRBJ2-3; clone_size: .; cdr3_aa: CAISEPGRRRTSTDTQYF; cdr3_nt: TGTGCCATCAGCGAGCCGGGTCGGAGGAGAACTAGCACAGATACGCAGTATTTT
d_call: .; v_call: TRBV5-1; j_call: TRBJ1-5; clone_size: .; cdr3_aa: CASSLEGKEPQHF; cdr3_nt: TGCGCCAGCAGCTTGGAGGGTAAAGAGCCCCAGCATTTT
d_call: .; v_call: TRBV9; j_call: TRBJ1-2; clone_size: .; cdr3_aa: CASSRGAVYGYTF; cdr3_nt: TGTGCCAGCTCACGAGGGGCGGTCTATGGCTACACCTTC
d_call: TRBD1; v_call: TRBV18; j_call: TRBJ2-7; clone_size: .; cdr3_aa: CASSRTGDRGSYEQYF; cdr3_nt: TGTGCCAGCTCTCGGACCGGAGACAGGGGTTCCTACGAGCAGTACTTC
d_call: .; v_call: TRBV15; j_call: TRBJ2-5; clone_size: .; cdr3_aa: CATSRDEGVSRETQYF; cdr3_nt: TGTGCCACCAGCAGAGACGAGGGGGTCTCAAGGGAGACCCAGTACTTC
d_call: .; v_call: TRBV6-5; j_call: TRBJ1-1; clone_size: .; cdr3_aa: CASTRTGRHTEAFF; cdr3_nt: TGTGCCAGCACTCGAACCGGACGGCACACTGAAGCTTTCTTT
d_call: TRBD1; v_call: TRBV7-2; j_call: TRBJ1-1; clone_size: .; cdr3_aa: CASSPQGGTEAFF; cdr3_nt: TGTGCCAGCAGCCCACAGGGGGGGACTGAAGCTTTCTTT
d_call: TRBD1; v_call: TRBV5-4; j_call: TRBJ2-7; clone_size: .; cdr3_aa: CASSFRTGSSYEQYF; cdr3_nt: TGTGCCAGCAGCTTCCGGACAGGGAGCTCCTACGAGCAGTACTTC
d_call: .; v_call: TRBV21-1; j_call: TRBJ1-2; clone_size: few; cdr3_aa: CASSNTFQVRDNYGYTF; cdr3_nt: TGTGCCAGCAGCAACACTTTCCAGGTTAGGGATAACTATGGCTACACCTTC
d_call: TRBD2; v_call: TRBV5-1; j_call: TRBJ2-5; clone_size: .; cdr3_aa: CASSHTSDQETQYF; cdr3_nt: TGCGCCAGCAGCCATACTAGCGACCAAGAGACCCAGTACTTC
d_call: .; v_call: TRBV10-1; j_call: TRBJ1-4; clone_size: .; cdr3_aa: CASSPGTSNEKLFF; cdr3_nt: TGCGCCAGCAGCCCCGGGACGTCTAATGAAAAACTGTTTTTT
d_call: TRBD2; v_call: TRBV11-3; j_call: TRBJ2-1; clone_size: once; cdr3_aa: CASSAGGPSEQFF; cdr3_nt: TGTGCCAGCAGTGCGGGGGGGCCCAGTGAGCAGTTCTTC
d_call: .; v_call: TRBV9; j_call: TRBJ2-1; clone_size: .; cdr3_aa: CASSVAGTVGEQFF; cdr3_nt: TGTGCCAGCAGCGTAGCGGGAACGGTAGGGGAGCAGTTCTTC
d_call: .; v_call: TRBV7-3; j_call: TRBJ2-3; clone_size: .; cdr3_aa: CASSFFGGLGDTQYF; cdr3_nt: TGTGCCAGCAGCTTTTTCGGCGGTTTGGGTGATACGCAGTATTTT
d_call: .; v_call: TRBV7-3; j_call: TRBJ2-1; clone_size: .; cdr3_aa: CASSFGTLVSNEQFF; cdr3_nt: TGTGCCAGCAGCTTCGGTACGCTGGTCAGCAATGAGCAGTTCTTC
d_call: .; v_call: TRBV6-6; j_call: TRBJ1-5; clone_size: .; cdr3_aa: CASGNSNQPQHF; cdr3_nt: TGTGCAAGCGGGAATAGCAATCAGCCCCAGCATTTT
d_call: TRBD1; v_call: TRBV7-2; j_call: TRBJ1-5; clone_size: .; cdr3_aa: CASSGQGGNNQPQHF; cdr3_nt: TGTGCCAGCAGCGGACAGGGCGGAAACAATCAGCCCCAGCATTTT
d_call: .; v_call: TRBV20-1; j_call: TRBJ2-7; clone_size: .; cdr3_aa: CSARILEQYF; cdr3_nt: TGCAGTGCTAGAATTCTCGAGCAGTACTTC
d_call: .; v_call: TRBV29-1; j_call: TRBJ2-7; clone_size: .; cdr3_aa: CSVARTGSYEQYF; cdr3_nt: TGCAGCGTTGCCCGAACAGGGTCCTACGAGCAGTACTTC
d_call: .; v_call: TRBV7-2; j_call: TRBJ1-1; clone_size: .; cdr3_aa: CASSRTGIDTEAFF; cdr3_nt: TGTGCCAGCAGCCGCACAGGGATCGACACTGAAGCTTTCTTT
d_call: TRBD2; v_call: TRBV28; j_call: TRBJ2-7; clone_size: .; cdr3_aa: CASSPGLAGVGEQYF; cdr3_nt: TGTGCCAGCAGTCCTGGACTAGCGGGAGTCGGGGAGCAGTACTTC
d_call: .; v_call: TRBV4-2; j_call: TRBJ2-1; clone_size: .; cdr3_aa: CASSQEGSGSDEQFF; cdr3_nt: TGTGCCAGCAGCCAAGAGGGGTCGGGGAGCGATGAGCAGTTCTTC
d_call: TRBD2; v_call: TRBV5-6; j_call: TRBJ2-7; clone_size: .; cdr3_aa: CASSLILLAGGNEQYF; cdr3_nt: TGTGCCAGCAGCCTGATTCTTTTAGCGGGAGGAAACGAGCAGTACTTC
d_call: .; v_call: TRBV7-9; j_call: TRBJ2-1; clone_size: .; cdr3_aa: CASSPKYEQFF; cdr3_nt: TGTGCCAGCAGCCCCAAGTATGAGCAGTTCTTC
d_call: .; v_call: TRBV7-3; j_call: TRBJ2-7; clone_size: .; cdr3_aa: CASSPGTPPYEQYF; cdr3_nt: TGTGCCAGCAGCCCCGGGACCCCGCCGTACGAGCAGTACTTC
d_call: .; v_call: TRBV18; j_call: TRBJ1-6; clone_size: few; cdr3_aa: CASSPDRAPLHF; cdr3_nt: TGTGCCAGCTCACCCGACAGAGCACCCCTCCACTTT
d_call: .; v_call: TRBV7-3; j_call: TRBJ2-3; clone_size: .; cdr3_aa: CASSPPQLGDTQYF; cdr3_nt: TGTGCCAGCAGCCCACCCCAACTAGGAGATACGCAGTATTTT
d_call: .; v_call: TRBV5-8; j_call: TRBJ1-6; clone_size: .; cdr3_aa: CASSLVGTGSSPLHF; cdr3_nt: TGTGCCAGCAGCTTGGTGGGGACGGGGAGTTCACCCCTCCACTTT
d_call: .; v_call: TRBV5-4; j_call: TRBJ1-2; clone_size: .; cdr3_aa: CASSLARFSNYGYTF; cdr3_nt: TGTGCCAGCAGCTTGGCCAGATTCTCTAACTATGGCTACACCTTC
d_call: .; v_call: TRBV5-6; j_call: TRBJ2-2; clone_size: once; cdr3_aa: CASSPLEGQKTGELFF; cdr3_nt: TGTGCCAGCAGCCCCTTGGAGGGCCAAAAGACCGGGGAGCTGTTTTTT
d_call: TRBD2; v_call: TRBV2; j_call: TRBJ2-7; clone_size: .; cdr3_aa: CASSGLANYEQYF; cdr3_nt: TGTGCCAGCAGTGGACTAGCGAACTACGAGCAGTACTTC
d_call: .; v_call: TRBV5-4; j_call: TRBJ2-7; clone_size: .; cdr3_aa: CASSGTYEQYF; cdr3_nt: TGTGCCAGCAGCGGAACCTACGAGCAGTACTTC